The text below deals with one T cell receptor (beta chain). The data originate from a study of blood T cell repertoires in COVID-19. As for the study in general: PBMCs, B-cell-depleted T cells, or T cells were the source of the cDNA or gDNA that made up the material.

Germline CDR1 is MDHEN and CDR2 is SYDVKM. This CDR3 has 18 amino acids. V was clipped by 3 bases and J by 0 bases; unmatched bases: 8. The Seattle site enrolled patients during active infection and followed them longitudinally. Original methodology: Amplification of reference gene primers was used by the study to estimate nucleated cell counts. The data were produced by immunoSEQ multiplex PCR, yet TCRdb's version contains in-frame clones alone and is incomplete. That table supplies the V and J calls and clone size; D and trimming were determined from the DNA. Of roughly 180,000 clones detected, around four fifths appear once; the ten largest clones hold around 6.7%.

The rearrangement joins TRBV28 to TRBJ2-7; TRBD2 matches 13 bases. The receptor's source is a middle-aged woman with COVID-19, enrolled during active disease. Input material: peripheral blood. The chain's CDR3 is CASSFPWTSGSYSYEQYF. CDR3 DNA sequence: TGTGCCAGCAGTTTCCCATGGACTAGCGGGAGCTACTCCTACGAGCAGTACTTC. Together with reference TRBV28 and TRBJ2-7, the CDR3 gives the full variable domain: DVKVTQSSRYLVKRTGEKVFLECVQDMDHENMFWYRQDPGLGLRLIYFSYDVKMKEKGDIPEGYSVSREKKERFSLILESASTNQTSMYLCASSFPWTSGSYSYEQYFGPGTRLTVT.